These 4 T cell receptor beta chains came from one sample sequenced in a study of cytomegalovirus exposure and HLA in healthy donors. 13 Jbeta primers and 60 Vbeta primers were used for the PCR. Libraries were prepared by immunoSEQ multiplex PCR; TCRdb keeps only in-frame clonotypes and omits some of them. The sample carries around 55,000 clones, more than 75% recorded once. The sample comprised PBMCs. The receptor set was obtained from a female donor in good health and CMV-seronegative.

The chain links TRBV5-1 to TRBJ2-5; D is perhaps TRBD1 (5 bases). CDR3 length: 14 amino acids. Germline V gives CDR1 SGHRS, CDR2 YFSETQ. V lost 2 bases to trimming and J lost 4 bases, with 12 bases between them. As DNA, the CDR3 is TGCGCCAGCAGCTTCAGGGCCGTAAGAGAGACCCAGTACTTC. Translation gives CASSFRAVRETQYF.

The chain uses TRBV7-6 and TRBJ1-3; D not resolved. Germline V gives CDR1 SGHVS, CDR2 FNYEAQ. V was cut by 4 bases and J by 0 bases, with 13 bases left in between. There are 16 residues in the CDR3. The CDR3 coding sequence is TGTGCCAGCAGCTCCGTCCCGCGGTCCTCTGGAAACACCATATATTTT. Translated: CASSSVPRSSGNTIYF.

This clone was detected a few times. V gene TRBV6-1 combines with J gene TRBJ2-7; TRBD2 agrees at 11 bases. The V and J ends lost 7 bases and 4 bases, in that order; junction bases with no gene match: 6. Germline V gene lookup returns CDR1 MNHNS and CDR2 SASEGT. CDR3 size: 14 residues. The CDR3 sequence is CASTHSSGGYEQYF. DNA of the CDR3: TGTGCCAGCACCCATTCTAGCGGGGGGTACGAGCAGTACTTC.

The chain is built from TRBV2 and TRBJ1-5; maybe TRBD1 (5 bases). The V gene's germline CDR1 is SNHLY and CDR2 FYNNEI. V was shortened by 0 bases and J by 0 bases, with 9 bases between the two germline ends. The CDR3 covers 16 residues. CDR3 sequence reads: CASSEAAGDSNQPQHF. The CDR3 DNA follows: TGTGCCAGCAGTGAAGCGGCGGGGGATAGCAATCAGCCCCAGCATTTT.